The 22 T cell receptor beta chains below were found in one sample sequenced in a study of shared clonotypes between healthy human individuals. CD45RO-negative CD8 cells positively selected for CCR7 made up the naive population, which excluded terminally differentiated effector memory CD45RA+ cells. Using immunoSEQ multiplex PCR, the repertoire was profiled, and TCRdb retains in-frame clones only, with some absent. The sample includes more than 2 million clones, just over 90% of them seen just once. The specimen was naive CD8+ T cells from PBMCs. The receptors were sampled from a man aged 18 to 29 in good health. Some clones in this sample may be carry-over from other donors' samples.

The CDR3 nucleotides read TGTGCCAGCAGTTTACCCTCGACAGGGGGCGTAGATACGCAGTATTTT. Its translation: CASSLPSTGGVDTQYF. The chain has TRBV28 and TRBJ2-3; 10 bases map to TRBD1. V lost 2 bases and J lost 5; bases outside the gene matches: 7. The germline gives CDR1 MDHEN, CDR2 SYDVKM. This CDR3 has 16 residues.

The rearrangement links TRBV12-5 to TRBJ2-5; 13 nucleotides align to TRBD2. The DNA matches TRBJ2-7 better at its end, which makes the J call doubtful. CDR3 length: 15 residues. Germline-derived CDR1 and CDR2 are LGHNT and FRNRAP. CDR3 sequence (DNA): TGTGCTAGTGGTTTCGGACTAGCGGGAGTAAACGAGCAGTACTTC. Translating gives CASGFGLAGVNEQYF.

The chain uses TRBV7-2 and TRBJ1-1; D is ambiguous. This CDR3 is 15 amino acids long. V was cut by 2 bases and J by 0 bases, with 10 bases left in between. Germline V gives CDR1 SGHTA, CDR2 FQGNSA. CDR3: CASSLLPLMNTEAFF. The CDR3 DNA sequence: TGTGCCAGCAGCTTACTCCCCCTGATGAACACTGAAGCTTTCTTT.

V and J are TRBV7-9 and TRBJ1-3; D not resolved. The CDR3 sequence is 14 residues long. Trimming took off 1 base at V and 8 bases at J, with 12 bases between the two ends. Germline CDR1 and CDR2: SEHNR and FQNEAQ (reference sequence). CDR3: CASSLEGSGDTIYF. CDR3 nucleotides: TGTGCCAGCAGCTTAGAGGGCAGTGGGGACACCATATATTTT.

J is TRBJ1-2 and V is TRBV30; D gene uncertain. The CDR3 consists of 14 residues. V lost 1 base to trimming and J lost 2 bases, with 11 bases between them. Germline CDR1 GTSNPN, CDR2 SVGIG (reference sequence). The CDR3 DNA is TGTGCCTGGAGTGATCACGGACCAAACTATGGCTACACCTTC. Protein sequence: CAWSDHGPNYGYTF.

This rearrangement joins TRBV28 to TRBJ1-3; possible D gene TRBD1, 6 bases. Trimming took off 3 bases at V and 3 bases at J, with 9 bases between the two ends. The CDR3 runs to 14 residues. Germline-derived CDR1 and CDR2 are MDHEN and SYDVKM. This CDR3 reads CASSLDSLGNTIYF. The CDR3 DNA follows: TGTGCCAGCAGTTTGGACAGCCTTGGAAACACCATATATTTT. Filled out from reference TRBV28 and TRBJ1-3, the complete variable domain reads DVKVTQSSRYLVKRTGEKVFLECVQDMDHENMFWYRQDPGLGLRLIYFSYDVKMKEKGDIPEGYSVSREKKERFSLILESASTNQTSMYLCASSLDSLGNTIYFGEGSWLTVV.

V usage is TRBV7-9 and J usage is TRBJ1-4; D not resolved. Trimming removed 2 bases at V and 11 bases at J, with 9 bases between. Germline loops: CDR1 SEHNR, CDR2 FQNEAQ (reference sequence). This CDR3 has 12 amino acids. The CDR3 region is CASSLMQEKLFF. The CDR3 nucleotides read TGTGCCAGCAGCTTAATGCAGGAGAAACTGTTTTTT.

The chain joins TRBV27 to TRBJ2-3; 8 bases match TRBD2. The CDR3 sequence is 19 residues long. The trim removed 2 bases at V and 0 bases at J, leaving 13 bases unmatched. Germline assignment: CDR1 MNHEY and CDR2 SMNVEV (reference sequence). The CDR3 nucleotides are TGTGCCAGCAGTTTAATTTTGGCGGGAGGCCCCCCTAGCACAGATACGCAGTATTTT. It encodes CASSLILAGGPPSTDTQYF.

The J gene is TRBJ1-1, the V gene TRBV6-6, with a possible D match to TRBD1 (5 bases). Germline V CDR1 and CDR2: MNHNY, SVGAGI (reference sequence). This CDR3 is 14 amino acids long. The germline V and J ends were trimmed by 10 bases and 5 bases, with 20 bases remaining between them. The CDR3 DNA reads TGTGCCATCCCTAGGGTCGTGGGGGGGACTGAAGCTTTCTTT. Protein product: CAIPRVVGGTEAFF.

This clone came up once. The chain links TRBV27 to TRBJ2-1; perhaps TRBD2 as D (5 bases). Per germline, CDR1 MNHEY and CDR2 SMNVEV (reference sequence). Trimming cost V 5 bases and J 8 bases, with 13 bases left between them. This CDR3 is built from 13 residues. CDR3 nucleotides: TGTGCCAGCAGTACGAGGGTGGGAGATGAGCAGTTCTTC. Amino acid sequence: CASSTRVGDEQFF.

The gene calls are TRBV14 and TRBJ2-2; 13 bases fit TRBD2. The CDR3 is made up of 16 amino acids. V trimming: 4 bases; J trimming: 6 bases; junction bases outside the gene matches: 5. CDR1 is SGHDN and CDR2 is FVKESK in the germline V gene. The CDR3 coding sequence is TGTGCCAGCAGCCTCGGACTAGCGGGAGTCTCCGGGGAGCTGTTTTTT. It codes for CASSLGLAGVSGELFF.

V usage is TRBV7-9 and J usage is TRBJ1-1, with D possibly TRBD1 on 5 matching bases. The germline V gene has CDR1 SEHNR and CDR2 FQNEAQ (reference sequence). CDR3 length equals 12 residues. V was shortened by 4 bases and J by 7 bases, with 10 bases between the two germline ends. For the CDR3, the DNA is TGTGCCAGCAGCTCGGCAGGGTTTGAAGCTTTCTTT. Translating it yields CASSSAGFEAFF.

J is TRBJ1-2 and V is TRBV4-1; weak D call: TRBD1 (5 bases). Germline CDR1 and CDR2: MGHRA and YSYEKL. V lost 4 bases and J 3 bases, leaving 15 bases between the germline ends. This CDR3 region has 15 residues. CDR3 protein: CASSLGVAGDYGYTF. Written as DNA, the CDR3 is TGCGCCAGCAGCCTGGGGGTGGCCGGGGACTATGGCTACACCTTC.

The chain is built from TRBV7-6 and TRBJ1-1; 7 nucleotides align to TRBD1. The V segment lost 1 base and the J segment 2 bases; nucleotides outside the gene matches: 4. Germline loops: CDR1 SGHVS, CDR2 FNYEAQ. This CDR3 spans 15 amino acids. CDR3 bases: TGTGCCAGCAGCTTAGGGGCAGGGGGTAACACTGAAGCTTTCTTT. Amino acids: CASSLGAGGNTEAFF. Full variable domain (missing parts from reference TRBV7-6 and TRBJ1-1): GAGVSQSPRYKVTKRGQDVALRCDPISGHVSLYWYRQALGQGPEFLTYFNYEAQQDKSGLPNDRFSAERPEGSISTLTIQRTEQRDSAMYRCASSLGAGGNTEAFFGQGTRLTVV.

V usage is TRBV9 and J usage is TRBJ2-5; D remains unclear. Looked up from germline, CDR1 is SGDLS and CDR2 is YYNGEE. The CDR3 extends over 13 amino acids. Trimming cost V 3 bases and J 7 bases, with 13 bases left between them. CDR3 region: CASSAQSSGTQYF. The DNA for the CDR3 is TGTGCCAGCAGCGCGCAAAGCAGTGGGACCCAGTACTTC. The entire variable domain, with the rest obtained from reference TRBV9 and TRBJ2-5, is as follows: DSGVTQTPKHLITATGQRVTLRCSPRSGDLSVYWYQQSLDQGLQFLIQYYNGEERAKGNILERFSAQQFPDLHSELNLSSLELGDSALYFCASSAQSSGTQYFGPGTRLLVL.

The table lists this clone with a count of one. CDR3 DNA: TGTGCCAGCAGTATAACCTCAACACAAGGGCCCTACGAGCAGTACTTC. It yields the protein CASSITSTQGPYEQYF. This chain joins TRBV27 and TRBJ2-7; D ambiguous. Trimming took 5 bases from V and 2 from J, leaving 19 bases between them. Germline loops: CDR1 MNHEY, CDR2 SMNVEV (reference sequence). The length of the CDR3 is 16 residues.

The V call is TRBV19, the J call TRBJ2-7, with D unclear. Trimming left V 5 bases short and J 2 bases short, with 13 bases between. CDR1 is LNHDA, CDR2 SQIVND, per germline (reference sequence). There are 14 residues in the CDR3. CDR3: CASSPGRIPYEQYF. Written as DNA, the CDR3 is TGTGCCAGTAGTCCTGGCCGGATTCCCTACGAGCAGTACTTC.

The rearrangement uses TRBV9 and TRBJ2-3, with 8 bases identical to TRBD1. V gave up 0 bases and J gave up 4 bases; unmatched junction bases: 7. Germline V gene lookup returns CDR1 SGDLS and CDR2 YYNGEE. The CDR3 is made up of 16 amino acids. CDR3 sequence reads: CASSVGTGGGPDTQYF. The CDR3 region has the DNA TGTGCCAGCAGCGTAGGTACAGGGGGAGGCCCAGATACGCAGTATTTT.

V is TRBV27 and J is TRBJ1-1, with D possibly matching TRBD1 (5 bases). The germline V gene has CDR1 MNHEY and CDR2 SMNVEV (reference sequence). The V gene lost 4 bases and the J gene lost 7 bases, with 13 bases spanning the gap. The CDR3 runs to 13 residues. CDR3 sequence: CASSWSRTSEAFF. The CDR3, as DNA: TGTGCCAGCAGTTGGAGCCGGACAAGTGAAGCTTTCTTT.

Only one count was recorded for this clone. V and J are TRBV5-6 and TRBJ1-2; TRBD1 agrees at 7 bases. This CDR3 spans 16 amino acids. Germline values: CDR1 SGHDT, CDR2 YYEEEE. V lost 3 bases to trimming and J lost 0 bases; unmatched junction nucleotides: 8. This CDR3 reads CASSSGQRPANYGYTF. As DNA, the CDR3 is TGTGCCAGCAGCTCGGGACAGAGACCAGCTAACTATGGCTACACCTTC.

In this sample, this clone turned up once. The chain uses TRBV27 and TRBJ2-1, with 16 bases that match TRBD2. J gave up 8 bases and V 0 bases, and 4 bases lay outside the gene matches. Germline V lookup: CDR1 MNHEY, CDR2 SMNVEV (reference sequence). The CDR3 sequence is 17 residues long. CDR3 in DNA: TGTGCCAGCAGTTTATCCTCGGGACTAGCGGGAGGGGATGAGCAGTTCTTC. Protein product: CASSLSSGLAGGDEQFF.

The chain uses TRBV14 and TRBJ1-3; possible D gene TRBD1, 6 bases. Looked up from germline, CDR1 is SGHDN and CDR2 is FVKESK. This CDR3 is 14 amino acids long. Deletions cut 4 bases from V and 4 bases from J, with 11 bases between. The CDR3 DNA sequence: TGTGCCAGCAGCCTCAGGGGAGACGGAAACACCATATATTTT. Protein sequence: CASSLRGDGNTIYF.